This TCR beta chain comes out of a study of blood T cell repertoires in COVID-19 (dated by TCRdb to the early 2020s). Concerning the study at large: Collaborator samples came from the United States, Italy and Spain and covered acute and convalescent phases of COVID-19. The material from the prospective study consisted of cDNA or gDNA derived from T cells, B-cell-depleted T cells, or PBMCs. Deeply sampled blood TCRbeta repertoires from subjects exposed to, actively infected with, or recovered from COVID-19 were included in the dataset. The repertoires were released in a freely available public database meant as a resource for research on the immune response to SARS-CoV-2. Samples came from the ongoing ImmuneRACE study (first 160 participants) plus 1,254 subjects from 6 global collaborators. The sample metadata nearly always contained a de-identified subject ID, COVID-19 status, age in years and sex. Where HLA class I and class II types were available, the types were taken from metadata supplied by the sample provider, not from assay-based typing.

Enrolling through a virtual design, the prospective study's participants ranged in age from roughly 18 to 89 years and lived across around 25 United States geographic areas. In the prospective study, cohorts were assigned on the basis of participant-reported clinical history obtained from a screening survey and a study questionnaire. Each participant in the prospective study had whole blood, serum and a nasopharyngeal or oropharyngeal swab collected by mobile phlebotomists. Over a roughly 2-month period, participants in the prospective study had the option of providing additional blood draws and questionnaires. Prospective study blood samples were shipped either frozen or at room temperature before DNA extraction. V has 3 bases trimmed and J has 4 bases trimmed; junction bases matching no gene number 13. The CDR3 starts with the cysteine, ends with the phenylalanine, and has 19 residues. Only CDR3 DNA is held: 57 bases, read in frame from base 1. The germline V gene specifies SGDLS as CDR1 and YYNGEE as CDR2.

TCRbeta CDR3 regions were amplified from genomic DNA using the immunoSEQ Assay, a bias-controlled multiplex PCR. The paper's data handling went like this. Within the assay, amplification of reference gene primers was used to estimate how many nucleated cells each sample contained. To quantify the absolute abundance of each unique TCRbeta CDR3 rearrangement, sequence reads were collapsed and filtered. Productive Simpson clonality was computed per sample as the square root of Simpson's diversity index over productive rearrangements. The table was pulled from immuneACCESS by TCRdb, which kept in-frame rearrangements only. Such tables lose some clones; where checked, under half of the loss comes from unresolved V genes, and the rest has no known cause. V and J calls and clone size are as listed in that table; D and trimming were resolved from the DNA. Within this sample are a few hundred thousand clones, with around 90% of them counted one time only. The ten largest clones take up around 4.3% of the sample.

Beyond this particular receptor, the publication reports: Clinical and demographic metadata were provided uncurated, with the amount varying by source and participant.

This clone was recorded only once. This receptor's antigen is unknown. Per-nucleotide qualities are absent, and no much larger clonotype sits a single base away. Rearrangement joined TRBV9 to TRBJ2-1, with 13 central nucleotides matching TRBD2. Sequencing was performed on PBMCs or T cells enriched from blood (not recorded which). This TCR came from a woman aged 18-30 years with acute COVID-19. The CDR3 protein: CASSDRTSGSLVGYNEQFF. The nucleotide sequence is given as TGTGCCAGCAGCGACAGGACTAGCGGGAGCTTGGTAGGGTACAATGAGCAGTTCTTC.